These 6 T cell receptor beta chains were all obtained from the same sample, sequenced in a study of prognosis after radiotherapy for stage I lung cancer. Multiplex PCR, run in two rounds, amplified TCR beta CDR3 from genomic DNA. Primers specific to each TRBV and TRBJ gene drove first-round PCR. TCRdb called the multiplex PCR reads again in MiXCR, with one record for every CDR3 protein. The data show some 56,000 distinct CDR3 sequences, around 27% seen once. This specimen consisted of PBMCs, obtained before or after stereotactic body radiation therapy (not recorded which). The source of these receptors is a donor of 50 years or more with non-small cell lung cancer.

This sequence joins TRBV7-9 and TRBJ1-4, with D possibly TRBD1 on 5 matching bases. CDR1 and CDR2 from the germline V gene are SEHNR and FQNEAQ (reference sequence). Trimming pared 7 bases from V and 7 bases from J, leaving 16 bases between. The CDR3 is 14 residues long. The CDR3 is CASILSQGGEKLFF. CDR3 DNA: TGTGCCAGCATCCTCAGCCAGGGTGGTGAAAAACTGTTTTTT.

The J gene is TRBJ1-6, the V gene TRBV12-3 or TRBV12-4, with a weak D call TRBD1 (5 bases). The CDR3 sequence is 15 residues long. Trimming pared 8 bases from V and 19 bases from J, leaving 30 bases between. For the CDR3, the DNA is TGTGCCAGCGCTCTCGGGCAGGGAACGGGTTCACCCCCACACTTT. This sequence encodes CASALGQGTGSPPHF.

This clonotype was counted many times. J is TRBJ1-3 and V is TRBV11-2; D is unclear. The CDR3 is made up of 16 amino acids. V lost 1 base, J lost 1 base, and 11 bases lay in between. Looked up from germline, CDR1 is SGHAT and CDR2 is FQNNGV. The CDR3 DNA reads TGTGCCAGCAGCTTAGCACAGAGTGTGTCTGGAAACACCATATATTTT. Amino acid sequence: CASSLAQSVSGNTIYF.

This clonotype was observed at least ten times. The chain employs TRBV15 and TRBJ2-1, with D perhaps matching TRBD2 (7 bases). The CDR3 covers 18 residues. Trimming pared 5 bases from V and 7 bases from J, leaving 27 bases between. Per the germline V gene, CDR1 is LNHNV and CDR2 is YYDKDF (reference sequence). CDR3 region: CATSPPGGYGGRVNEQFF. The CDR3 nucleotides read TGTGCCACCAGCCCCCCAGGCGGGTACGGGGGGCGGGTTAATGAGCAGTTCTTC.

This clonotype was seen at least ten times. CDR3 DNA sequence: TGCGCCAGCAGCGGCTACGTTGGCACAGATACGCAGTATTTT. Translated: CASSGYVGTDTQYF. This chain links TRBV4-1 with TRBJ2-3; D gene ambiguous. The germline V gene encodes CDR1 MGHRA and CDR2 YSYEKL. CDR3 length: 14 residues. The V and J ends lost 5 bases and 1 base respectively, with 10 bases between them.

This clonotype showed up many times. The gene calls are TRBV10-3 and TRBJ1-2, with TRBD1 matching 7 bases. The V gene's germline CDR1 is ENHRY and CDR2 SYGVKD. V shed 8 bases, J shed 1 base, and the junction held 4 bases outside the gene matches. The CDR3 covers 13 residues. The CDR3 DNA follows: TGTGCCATCGGGCCAGGGGGTAACTATGGCTACACCTTC. Protein product: CAIGPGGNYGYTF.